This T cell receptor (beta chain) emerged from a study of OX40 agonist ivuxolimab in advanced cancers. The ends were cut back, 1 base at V and 2 bases at J, with 12 bases in the middle. The CDR3 sequence is 15 residues long. Germline V gene lookup returns CDR1 SGHRS and CDR2 YFSETQ. Patients were excluded for autoimmune disease history or systemic immunosuppression. Repertoires were generated with immunoSEQ multiplex PCR, while TCRdb's copy carries only in-frame clones and drops some. The sample lists 82,000 or so clones; more than 70% were seen once. The sequenced sample was CD4+ or CD8+ T cells sorted from blood, obtained in a trial of the OX40 agonist ivuxolimab. The J gene is TRBJ2-5, the V gene TRBV5-1; possibly TRBD2 for D (6 bases). This TCR derives from an adult with an advanced solid tumor such as melanoma, head and neck, liver or kidney cancer. CDR3 DNA: TGCGCCAGCAGCTTGACCGGGAGCGCTCAAGAGACCCAGTACTTC. It yields the protein CASSLTGSAQETQYF.